This TCR beta chain was sequenced in a study of neoadjuvant nivolumab and ipilimumab in lung cancer. Points from the study as a whole: TCR richness and clonality were higher in tumors than adjacent uninvolved lung. Pretherapy blood TCR richness correlated positively with resected tumor richness. Pathologic regression was not significantly tied to TCR clonality.

About this clone itself: The antigen is undetermined.

Deletions cut 7 bases from V and 5 bases from J, with 21 bases between. Germline V gene data show CDR1 as SNHLY and CDR2 as FYNNEI. This CDR3 has 15 amino acids. Generated by immunoSEQ multiplex PCR, the TCRdb table keeps only in-frame clones and is missing some. The sample consists of 25,000 to 30,000 clones, about 76% of them appearing once. This rearrangement joins TRBV2 to TRBJ2-7; D unresolved. The receptor was derived from an adult with non-small cell lung cancer. Sequencing was performed on tumor tissue, taken after neoadjuvant nivolumab, alone or with ipilimumab, at or shortly before surgery. In DNA form, the CDR3 reads TGTGCCAGCAACCTCGCGGACGTTACGGCGGACGAGCAGTACTTC. This codes for CASNLADVTADEQYF.